This paragraph reports one TCR beta chain. Its antigen is not identified. From germline, CDR1 is SGHVS and CDR2 FQNEAQ. The CDR3 is 16 residues long. The V and J ends lost 5 bases and 2 bases respectively, with 16 bases between them. The data derive from a study of cytomegalovirus exposure and HLA in healthy donors. Overall study results and limits: TCR clusters originating in the first cohort tended to co-occur in the approximately 120 validation repertoires, according to a later analysis. Some TCR beta chains (around 160 of them) were listed as cytomegalovirus-associated.

TCRdb's copy holds only in-frame clones and misses some; the assay was immunoSEQ multiplex PCR. The table lists about 160,000 clones, roughly 91% of them singletons, with 2.5% to 3% in the top ten. The specimen was PBMCs. The chain recombines TRBV7-8 with TRBJ1-3; the D gene is possibly TRBD1 (6 bases). This receptor was identified in a man between 18 and 35 years old in good health and CMV-seronegative. The CDR3 sequence is CASSPATGIAGNTIYF. The CDR3 nucleotides read TGTGCCAGCAGCCCTGCGACAGGAATTGCTGGAAACACCATATATTTT.